This TCR beta chain was retrieved from a study of patients and donors after allogeneic stem cell transplantation. TCRdb passed the RT-PCR reads through MiXCR, listing each CDR3 protein once. The table has tens of thousands of distinct CDR3 sequences, roughly 50% seen once; the top ten hold approximately 66%. The sequence derives from a human donor who was either an allogeneic HSCT recipient or a stem cell or donor lymphocyte infusion donor (not recorded which). It is not recorded whose cells these are; they may come from a transplant donor. The sequencing input was blood, either unsorted or a sorted T cell fraction (not recorded which).

The CDR3 bases are TGCAGCATGGGACTCGGTGAAGCTTTCTTT. Translating gives CSMGLGEAFF. The rearrangement uses TRBV29-1 and TRBJ1-1; D is possibly TRBD1 (5 bases). The CDR3 has 10 amino acids. Germline CDR1 reads SQVTM; CDR2 reads ANQGSEA. Trimming removed 8 bases at V and 7 bases at J, with 11 bases between.